This T cell receptor beta chain was documented in a study of cytomegalovirus exposure and HLA in healthy donors. Study outcomes and limitations: Sequencing likely produced, as an artifact, a cluster of highly shared sequence variants. The study recorded 164 TCR beta chains that were cytomegalovirus-associated.

The germline V and J ends were trimmed by 3 bases and 4 bases, with 21 bases remaining between them. CDR1 is SSHAT, CDR2 FNYEAQ, per germline (reference sequence). This CDR3 has 17 residues. About this clone: The antigen remains undetermined.

It was with 60 Vbeta and 13 Jbeta primers that the PCR ran. Method: immunoSEQ multiplex PCR; TCRdb's copy keeps in-frame clones and lacks some. The repertoire includes about 200,000 clones, 82% of them detected once, and less than 3% sits in the top ten. This sequence joins TRBV7-7 and TRBJ2-5; possibly TRBD2 for D (6 bases). This clonotype was sampled from a middle-aged woman in good health and CMV-seronegative. The specimen sequenced was PBMCs. The CDR3 is CASSFIKPGEVPETQYF. The CDR3 DNA sequence: TGTGCCAGCAGCTTTATAAAGCCGGGAGAGGTTCCAGAGACCCAGTACTTC.